One and the same sample provided the 21 T cell receptor beta chains below, sequenced in a study of blood T cell repertoires in COVID-19. The table came from immunoSEQ multiplex PCR; TCRdb's copy has only in-frame clones and leaves some out. The table has roughly 200,000 clones, roughly 83% seen once. Sequencing used PBMCs or T cells enriched from blood (not recorded which). Receptors originate from a middle-aged man with acute COVID-19.

This chain joins TRBV4-3 and TRBJ2-2; 10 bases align to TRBD2. Germline loops: CDR1 LGHNA, CDR2 YSLEER. This CDR3 is built from 18 residues. Trimming removed 1 base from V and 7 bases from J; junction bases left unmatched: 12. The CDR3 DNA follows: TGCGCCAGCAGCCAAGGTGTAGCAGCGGGAGGGAGTGTCGGGGAGCTGTTTTTT. This encodes CASSQGVAAGGSVGELFF.

This chain connects TRBV2 to TRBJ2-3; tentative D call: TRBD1 (6 bases). The V and J ends lost 8 bases and 0 bases respectively, with 12 bases between them. In germline, CDR1 is SNHLY, CDR2 FYNNEI. The CDR3 runs to 14 residues. The CDR3 DNA reads TGTGCCAGCCACCGGACAGCTAGCACAGATACGCAGTATTTT. Translating gives CASHRTASTDTQYF.

The sample holds a few counts of this clone. The V gene is TRBV5-1, the J gene TRBJ2-5; D is uncertain. Germline lookup yields CDR1 SGHRS and CDR2 YFSETQ. V was trimmed by 4 bases and J by 3 bases, leaving 4 bases between them. CDR3 length: 11 residues. CDR3 coding DNA: TGCGCCAGCAGCCTAAAAGAGACCCAGTACTTC. Its translation: CASSLKETQYF.

The chain recombines TRBV27 with TRBJ2-7, with 8 bases fitting TRBD2. The CDR3 loop spans 13 amino acids. Trimming cost V 7 bases and J 2 bases; bases outside gene matches: 4. Germline V gene lookup returns CDR1 MNHEY and CDR2 SMNVEV (reference sequence). The CDR3 loop is CASNPAGAYEQYF. The CDR3, as DNA: TGTGCCAGCAATCCAGCGGGAGCCTACGAGCAGTACTTC.

This sequence joins TRBV5-1 and TRBJ2-2; D not resolved. With 0 bases removed from V and 7 bases from J, the gap between germline ends came to 13 bases. There are 15 residues in the CDR3. The V gene's germline CDR1 is SGHRS and CDR2 YFSETQ. The CDR3: CASSLGFESSGELFF. The CDR3 DNA is TGCGCCAGCAGCTTGGGGTTTGAGAGTAGCGGGGAGCTGTTTTTT. The full variable domain, rest sourced from reference TRBV5-1 and TRBJ2-2, is KAGVTQTPRYLIKTRGQQVTLSCSPISGHRSVSWYQQTPGQGLQFLFEYFSETQRNKGNFPGRFSGRQFSNSRSEMNVSTLELGDSALYLCASSLGFESSGELFFGEGSRLTVL.

V gene TRBV6-5 combines with J gene TRBJ1-2, with 7 positions matching TRBD1. Germline V gene lookup returns CDR1 MNHEY and CDR2 SVGAGI. After removal of 8 bases from V and 3 bases from J, the junction contained 6 bases not matched to a gene. The CDR3 has 13 amino acids. CDR3 residues: CASGRGVDYGYTF. As DNA, the CDR3 is TGTGCCAGCGGCAGGGGGGTAGACTATGGCTACACCTTC.

This rearrangement joins TRBV10-3 to TRBJ2-3; D is perhaps TRBD1 (5 bases). The CDR3 has 16 amino acids. CDR1 is ENHRY and CDR2 is SYGVKD in the germline V gene. Deletions cut 0 bases from V and 0 bases from J, with 10 bases between. CDR3 bases: TGTGCCATCAGTGAGTCACCCGACAGAAGCACAGATACGCAGTATTTT. It yields the protein CAISESPDRSTDTQYF.

This clone was detected only once. The chain links TRBV24-1 to TRBJ2-5; 8 bases agree with TRBD2. The CDR3 sequence is 13 residues long. Per germline, CDR1 KGHDR and CDR2 SFDVKD. The V segment lost 9 bases and the J segment 1 base; nucleotides outside the gene matches: 3. CDR3 coding DNA: TGTGCCACCGGGGCGGGAGGCCAAGAGACCCAGTACTTC. Translated, it gives CATGAGGQETQYF.

The chain recombines TRBV7-2 with TRBJ2-7; D may be TRBD1 (5 bases). CDR1 is SGHTA and CDR2 is FQGNSA in the germline V gene. Trimming cost V 1 base and J 7 bases, with 17 bases left between them. The CDR3 spans 15 residues. The CDR3 DNA sequence: TGTGCCAGCAGCTTAGGTCTTGCAGGGCTGGGGGAGCAGTACTTC. Translated: CASSLGLAGLGEQYF.

This chain connects TRBV29-1 to TRBJ2-7; 9 bases align to TRBD2. CDR3 size: 17 residues. J lost 0 bases, V lost 4 bases, and 13 bases had no gene match. Germline V gene lookup returns CDR1 SQVTM and CDR2 ANQGSEA. CDR3 DNA sequence: TGCAGCGTTGGAGGGTGGCGGGAGGGCCCACGCTCCTACGAGCAGTACTTC. This gives the protein CSVGGWREGPRSYEQYF.

The V call is TRBV3-1 (or the pseudogene TRBV3-2), the J call TRBJ2-7, with TRBD1 matching 9 bases. From germline, CDR1 is LGHDT and CDR2 YNNKEL (reference sequence). Trimming cost V 4 bases and J 6 bases; bases outside gene matches: 7. The CDR3 spans 14 residues. The CDR3 protein is CASSPGTGSLEQYF. The CDR3 DNA follows: TGTGCCAGCAGCCCAGGGACAGGGAGTCTCGAGCAGTACTTC.

This rearrangement joins TRBV12-3 or TRBV12-4 to TRBJ1-5; D is undetermined. V was cut by 3 bases and J by 4 bases, with 4 bases left in between. The CDR3 runs 12 residues. For the CDR3, the DNA is TGTGCCAGCAGTTTCGGGAATCAGCCCCAGCATTTT. It translates to CASSFGNQPQHF.

This sequence joins TRBV7-3 and TRBJ2-2; 10 bases are a match to TRBD2. Germline V CDR1 and CDR2: SGHTA, FQGTGA. Trimming removed 5 bases from V and 1 base from J; junction bases left unmatched: 4. The CDR3 has 16 residues. The CDR3: CASSAGLAENTGELFF. As DNA, the CDR3 is TGTGCCAGCAGCGCTGGACTAGCGGAGAACACCGGGGAGCTGTTTTTT.

This chain uses TRBV13 with TRBJ1-3; D is possibly TRBD1 (5 bases). Germline V gene data show CDR1 as PRHDT and CDR2 as FYEKMQ (reference sequence). V lost 0 bases and J 3 bases, leaving 6 bases between the germline ends. The CDR3 sequence is 14 residues long. Written as DNA, the CDR3 is TGTGCCAGCAGCTTAGGACAGGTTGGAAACACCATATATTTT. It encodes CASSLGQVGNTIYF.

The rearrangement uses TRBV4-3 and TRBJ2-3; 8 nucleotides line up with TRBD2. The CDR3 sequence is 16 residues long. V was clipped by 8 bases and J by 6 bases; unmatched bases: 16. The V gene's germline CDR1 is LGHNA and CDR2 YSLEER. Written as DNA, the CDR3 is TGCGCCAGCGGAGGCTCCCCGGGAGGGGGGTGGGATACGCAGTATTTT. Translated: CASGGSPGGGWDTQYF.

The genes are TRBV6-6 and TRBJ1-2, with 7 bases lining up with TRBD1. Unmatched junction bases numbered 8, after V lost 10 bases and J lost 3 bases. The CDR3 covers 13 residues. Per germline, CDR1 MNHNY and CDR2 SVGAGI (reference sequence). This CDR3 is CAILQGSYYGYTF. CDR3 nucleotide sequence: TGTGCCATTTTACAGGGGTCCTACTATGGCTACACCTTC.

The CDR3, as DNA: TGTGCCTCGACGGACAGGGGTGTGGCCGGGGAGCTGTTTTTT. Its protein is CASTDRGVAGELFF. The chain uses TRBV10-3 and TRBJ2-2; 9 bases fit TRBD1. CDR3 length: 14 residues. With 11 bases clipped from V and 6 bases from J, the junction kept 10 bases outside the gene matches. Germline CDR1 reads ENHRY; CDR2 reads SYGVKD.

This clone was found a few times. The genes are TRBV4-3 and TRBJ1-5, with TRBD1 matching over 7 bases. Trimming cost V 4 bases and J 7 bases; bases outside gene matches: 10. The CDR3 covers 15 residues. Per germline, CDR1 LGHNA and CDR2 YSLEER. CDR3 in amino acids: CASSPDRLLGQPQHF. CDR3 nucleotides: TGCGCCAGCAGCCCGGACAGGCTCCTAGGGCAGCCCCAGCATTTT.

The rearrangement uses TRBV11-2 and TRBJ2-3; weak D call: TRBD1 (6 bases). The CDR3 runs to 15 residues. CDR1 and CDR2 (germline): SGHAT, FQNNGV. V was clipped by 3 bases and J by 0 bases, with 10 bases between them. CDR3 in DNA: TGTGCCAGCAGCTTCAGGGGATCTAGCACAGATACGCAGTATTTT. It specifies CASSFRGSSTDTQYF.

V usage is TRBV5-1 and J usage is TRBJ1-1; the D is unclear. Germline V CDR1 and CDR2: SGHRS, YFSETQ. The ends were cut back, 4 bases at V and 5 bases at J, with 18 bases in the middle. The CDR3 totals 15 residues. DNA of the CDR3: TGCGCCAGCAGCATCCACGACACCCCGAAAACTGAAGCTTTCTTT. This sequence encodes CASSIHDTPKTEAFF.

This clone was picked up a small number of times. This chain joins TRBV3-1 (or the pseudogene TRBV3-2) and TRBJ1-3; no definite D call. Germline CDR1 reads LGHDT; CDR2 reads YNNKEL (reference sequence). Trimming took 0 bases from V and 3 from J, leaving 9 bases between them. This CDR3 has 15 amino acids. The CDR3 nucleotides read TGTGCCAGCAGCCAAGATCGATACGGTGGAAACACCATATATTTT. Its protein is CASSQDRYGGNTIYF.